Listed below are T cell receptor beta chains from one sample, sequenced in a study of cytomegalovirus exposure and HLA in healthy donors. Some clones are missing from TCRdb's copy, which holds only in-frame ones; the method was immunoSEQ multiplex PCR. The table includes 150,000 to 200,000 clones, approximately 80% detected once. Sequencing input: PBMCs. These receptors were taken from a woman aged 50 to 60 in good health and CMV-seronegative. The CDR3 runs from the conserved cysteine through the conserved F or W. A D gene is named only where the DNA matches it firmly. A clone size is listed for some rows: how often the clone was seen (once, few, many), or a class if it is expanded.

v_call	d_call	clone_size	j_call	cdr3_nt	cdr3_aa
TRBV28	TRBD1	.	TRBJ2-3	TGTGCCAGCAGTTCAGGGGGCGCCACAGATACGCAGTATTTT	CASSSGGATDTQYF
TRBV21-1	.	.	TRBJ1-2	TGTGCCAGCAGCAAAGGCACAGACACCTTC	CASSKGTDTF
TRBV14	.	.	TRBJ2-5	TGTGCCAGCAGCCAAGCAGGCGTGGGAGGAGAGACCCAGTACTTC	CASSQAGVGGETQYF
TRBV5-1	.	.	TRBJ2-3	TGCGCCAGCAAATCAATGGGGGCTAGCACAGATACGCAGTATTTT	CASKSMGASTDTQYF
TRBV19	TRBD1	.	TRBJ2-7	TGTGCCAGTAGTATCCGGGACAGCTCCTACGAGCAGTACTTC	CASSIRDSSYEQYF
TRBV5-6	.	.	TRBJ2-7	TGTGCCAGCAGCTCCGGGGGTCGGATACTTTACGAGCAGTACTTC	CASSSGGRILYEQYF
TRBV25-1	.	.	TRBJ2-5	TGTGCCAGCAGTGATAAGCTTTCAGAGACCCAGTACTTC	CASSDKLSETQYF
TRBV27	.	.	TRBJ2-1	TGTGCCAGCAGTTTAACCAGGCGGGGAGAGTACAATGAGCAGTTCTTC	CASSLTRRGEYNEQFF
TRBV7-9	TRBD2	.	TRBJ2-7	TGTGCCAGCAGCTCTAGCGGGAATGCCTACGAGCAGTACTTC	CASSSSGNAYEQYF
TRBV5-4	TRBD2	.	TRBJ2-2	TGTGCCAGCAGAATAGCGGGGGGGCAGGGCGGGGAGCTGTTTTTT	CASRIAGGQGGELFF
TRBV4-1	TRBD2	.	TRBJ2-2	TGCGCCAGCAGCCAAGTAGCGGGAGGGCCCGGGGAGCTGTTTTTT	CASSQVAGGPGELFF
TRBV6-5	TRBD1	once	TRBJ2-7	TGTGCCAGCAGGGACAGGGGGCCCTACGAGCAGTACTTC	CASRDRGPYEQYF
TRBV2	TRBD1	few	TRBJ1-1	TGTGCCAGGGACAGGGGAGGTGGAGCTTTCTTT	CARDRGGGAFF
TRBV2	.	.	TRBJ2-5	TGTGCCAGCAGTGAGTTAGGGGAAGAGACCCAGTACTTC	CASSELGEETQYF
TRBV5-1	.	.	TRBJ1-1	TGCGCCAGCAGCTTGCAGGAGAACACTGAAGCTTTCTTT	CASSLQENTEAFF
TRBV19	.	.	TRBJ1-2	TGTGCCAGTAGCTTGTTTTGGACAGCGGAACTTGGCTACACCTTC	CASSLFWTAELGYTF
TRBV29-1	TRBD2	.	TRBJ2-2	TGCAGCGTTGAAGGGACTAGCGGGGGAAACACCGGGGAGCTGTTTTTT	CSVEGTSGGNTGELFF
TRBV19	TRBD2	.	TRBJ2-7	TGTGCCAGTAGTTCCCGGACAGGAAGACTAGCGGGATTTTACGAGCAGTACTTC	CASSSRTGRLAGFYEQYF
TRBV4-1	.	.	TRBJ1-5	TGCGCCAGCAGCCAAGAATCGGGGAATAGCAATCAGCCCCAGCATTTT	CASSQESGNSNQPQHF
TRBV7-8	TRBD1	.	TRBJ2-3	TGTGCCAGCCGTGGGTTTGGGACAGGGGGCCGGAATACGCAGTATTTT	CASRGFGTGGRNTQYF
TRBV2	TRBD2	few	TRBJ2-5	TGTGCCAGCGTCATTCAGCGGGGGTTGGAGACCCAGTACTTC	CASVIQRGLETQYF
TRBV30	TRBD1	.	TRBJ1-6	TGTGCCTGGAGTGTCAGACAGGGGAGTTCACCCCTCCACTTT	CAWSVRQGSSPLHF
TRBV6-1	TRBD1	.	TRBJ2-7	TGTGCCAGCAGTGAAGCGCCCGGACAGGGCTTCCAGTACTTC	CASSEAPGQGFQYF
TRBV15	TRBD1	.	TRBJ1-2	TGTGCCACCAGCAGAGATACGGAGACAGGGTTAACCTATGGCTACACCTTC	CATSRDTETGLTYGYTF
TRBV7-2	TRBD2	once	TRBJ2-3	TGTGCCAGCATCCTGAGCGGGGTTGGCACAGATACGCAGTATTTT	CASILSGVGTDTQYF
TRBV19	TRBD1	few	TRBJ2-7	TGTGCCAGTTCCGGGACAGTGTCCTACGAGCAGTACTTC	CASSGTVSYEQYF
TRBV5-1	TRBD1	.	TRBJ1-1	TGCGCCAGCAGCTTTAGCGGACAGGGGCTGAACACTGAAGCTTTCTTT	CASSFSGQGLNTEAFF
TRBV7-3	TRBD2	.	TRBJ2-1	TGTGCCAGCAGAGAGGCGGGGGAGGGCAATGAGCAGTTCTTC	CASREAGEGNEQFF
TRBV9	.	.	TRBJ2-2	TGTGCCAGCAGCGTAGTTCGGGCGGGCACCGGGGAGCTGTTTTTT	CASSVVRAGTGELFF
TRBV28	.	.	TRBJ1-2	TGTGCCAGCAGTTTGCGGCCGGGACTTTATGGCTACACCTTC	CASSLRPGLYGYTF
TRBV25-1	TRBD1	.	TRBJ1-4	TGTGCCAGCAGTGTGGGCAGGGGGCGTCCTAATGAAAAACTGTTTTTT	CASSVGRGRPNEKLFF